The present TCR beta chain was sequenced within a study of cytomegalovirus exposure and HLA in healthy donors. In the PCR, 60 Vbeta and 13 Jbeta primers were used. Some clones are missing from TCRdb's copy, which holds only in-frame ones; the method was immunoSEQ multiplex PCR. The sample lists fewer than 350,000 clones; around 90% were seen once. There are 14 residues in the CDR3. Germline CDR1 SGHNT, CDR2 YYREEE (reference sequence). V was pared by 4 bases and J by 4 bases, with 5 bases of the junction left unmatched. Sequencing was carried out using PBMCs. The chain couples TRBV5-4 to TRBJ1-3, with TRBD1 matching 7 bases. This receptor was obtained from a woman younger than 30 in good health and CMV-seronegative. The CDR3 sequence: CASSDRAAGNTIYF. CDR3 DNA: TGTGCCAGCAGCGACAGGGCGGCAGGAAACACCATATATTTT.